A selection of T cell receptor beta chains follows, all from one sample in a study of blood T cells in healthy people across ages. In TCRdb, the 5' RACE reads were re-called with MiXCR into one record per CDR3 protein. Of just over 800,000 distinct CDR3 sequences detected, approximately 67% appear once; the ten largest clones hold around 30%. The sample comprised blood. All receptors come from a man between 25 and 39 years old in good health. CDR3s include the opening cysteine and the closing phenylalanine or tryptophan. D genes are given only for firm matches. Some rows mark clone size as missing; the rest say once, few, many or name a class of expanded clone.

abundance: few; v_gene: TRBV6-2/TRBV6-3; d_gene: TRBD1; j_gene: TRBJ2-1; CDR3nt: TGTGCCAGCAGCACTCACGTGACAGGGGGCAATGAGCAGTTCTTC; CDR3aa: CASSTHVTGGNEQFF
abundance: many; v_gene: TRBV7-3; d_gene: -; j_gene: TRBJ2-1; CDR3nt: TGTGCCAGCAGCTTATCACGGAACAATGAGCAGTTCTTC; CDR3aa: CASSLSRNNEQFF
abundance: -; v_gene: TRBV19; d_gene: -; j_gene: TRBJ1-5; CDR3nt: TGTGCCAGTAGTATAGGCGCCCTCCCCCAGCATTTT; CDR3aa: CASSIGALPQHF
abundance: -; v_gene: TRBV7-3; d_gene: TRBD1; j_gene: TRBJ2-4; CDR3nt: TGTGCCAGCAGCAGGGACAGCCAAAACATTCAGTACTTC; CDR3aa: CASSRDSQNIQYF
abundance: -; v_gene: TRBV3-1; d_gene: TRBD1; j_gene: TRBJ1-6; CDR3nt: TGTGCCAGCAGCCAAGGGGGACAGGGAAGTTCACCCCTCCACTTT; CDR3aa: CASSQGGQGSSPLHF
abundance: -; v_gene: TRBV5-6; d_gene: -; j_gene: TRBJ2-7; CDR3nt: TGTGCCAGCAGCTGGGGACCCGGGACGTGGACCTACGAGCAGTACTTC; CDR3aa: CASSWGPGTWTYEQYF
abundance: -; v_gene: TRBV4-3; d_gene: -; j_gene: TRBJ2-5; CDR3nt: TGCGCCAGCAGCCCATCGCTAGCCTACCAAGAGACCCAGTACTTC; CDR3aa: CASSPSLAYQETQYF
abundance: -; v_gene: TRBV11-1; d_gene: TRBD1; j_gene: TRBJ2-3; CDR3nt: TGTGCCAGCAGCTTAGCGGCGGCAGGGGGCACAGACACGCAGTATTTT; CDR3aa: CASSLAAAGGTDTQYF
abundance: -; v_gene: TRBV3-1; d_gene: TRBD2; j_gene: TRBJ2-7; CDR3nt: TGTGCCAGCAGCTGGCGGGAGGCCTACGAGCAGTACTTC; CDR3aa: CASSWREAYEQYF
abundance: -; v_gene: TRBV4-3; d_gene: -; j_gene: TRBJ2-1; CDR3nt: TGCGCCAGCAGCCAAGATCGGGAAGTTGAGCAGTTCTTC; CDR3aa: CASSQDREVEQFF
abundance: once; v_gene: TRBV7-9; d_gene: -; j_gene: TRBJ1-2; CDR3nt: TGTGCCTGCAGCTTAGGTCGTGGCAGTAACTGTGGCTACACCTTC; CDR3aa: CACSLGRGSNCGYTF
abundance: -; v_gene: TRBV6-5; d_gene: TRBD1; j_gene: TRBJ2-3; CDR3nt: TGTGCCAGCAGTTGGGGACAGGGACCAGATACGCAGTATTTT; CDR3aa: CASSWGQGPDTQYF
abundance: -; v_gene: TRBV2; d_gene: -; j_gene: TRBJ2-7; CDR3nt: TGTGCCAGCAGTGATGGCCCCGGCGGGATCAGCTACGAGCAGTACTTC; CDR3aa: CASSDGPGGISYEQYF
abundance: -; v_gene: TRBV18; d_gene: -; j_gene: TRBJ2-4; CDR3nt: TGTGCCAGCTCACCCTCTGCGCTCGGAGGAGAGCAGTACTTC; CDR3aa: CASSPSALGGEQYF
abundance: -; v_gene: TRBV6-5; d_gene: -; j_gene: TRBJ2-2; CDR3nt: TGTGCCAGCAGTCTCTACTCGAGTCTTAACACCGGGGAGCTGTTTTTT; CDR3aa: CASSLYSSLNTGELFF
abundance: few; v_gene: TRBV7-2; d_gene: -; j_gene: TRBJ1-6; CDR3nt: TGTGCCAGCAGCTTAGAACATTCACCCCTCCACTTT; CDR3aa: CASSLEHSPLHF
abundance: -; v_gene: TRBV15; d_gene: -; j_gene: TRBJ2-4; CDR3nt: TGTGCCACCGGCAGAGGTGGGGGTCCCAAAAACATTCAGTACTTC; CDR3aa: CATGRGGGPKNIQYF
abundance: few; v_gene: TRBV27; d_gene: -; j_gene: TRBJ2-1; CDR3nt: TGTGCCAGCAGTTTGAGTAGCTCCCTCGGCTACAATGAGCAGTTCTTC; CDR3aa: CASSLSSSLGYNEQFF
abundance: once; v_gene: TRBV20-1; d_gene: -; j_gene: TRBJ2-5; CDR3nt: TGCAGTGCTCTTCAACTAGTGGGGTCCCCCCAAGAGACCCAGTACTTC; CDR3aa: CSALQLVGSPQETQYF
abundance: few; v_gene: TRBV27; d_gene: TRBD1; j_gene: TRBJ1-6; CDR3nt: TGTGCCAGCCGGGACAGCCCCGATTCACCCCTCCACTTT; CDR3aa: CASRDSPDSPLHF
abundance: -; v_gene: TRBV20-1; d_gene: -; j_gene: TRBJ2-5; CDR3nt: TGCAGTGCACTACAGGAGACCCAGTACTTC; CDR3aa: CSALQETQYF
abundance: few; v_gene: TRBV20-1; d_gene: -; j_gene: TRBJ1-2; CDR3nt: TGCAGCGTGGATTCAGGTCCTACTAACTATGGCTACACCTTC; CDR3aa: CSVDSGPTNYGYTF
abundance: -; v_gene: TRBV12-3/TRBV12-4; d_gene: -; j_gene: TRBJ2-7; CDR3nt: TGTGCCAGCAGTCTAGGCGGATGGGAGCAGTACTTC; CDR3aa: CASSLGGWEQYF
abundance: -; v_gene: TRBV4-3; d_gene: TRBD1; j_gene: TRBJ2-2; CDR3nt: TGCGCCAGCAGCCAGAACAGGGGTGCCGGGGAGCTGTTTTTT; CDR3aa: CASSQNRGAGELFF
abundance: few; v_gene: TRBV9; d_gene: TRBD1; j_gene: TRBJ2-5; CDR3nt: TGTGCCAGCAGCGCGACAGGGGGCGCGGAGACCCAGTACTTC; CDR3aa: CASSATGGAETQYF
abundance: -; v_gene: TRBV7-8; d_gene: TRBD2; j_gene: TRBJ2-7; CDR3nt: TGTGCCAGCAGCGCCACTAATAGCGGGAACAATGAGCAGTACTTC; CDR3aa: CASSATNSGNNEQYF
abundance: few; v_gene: TRBV5-1; d_gene: -; j_gene: TRBJ2-1; CDR3nt: TGCGCCAGCAGCCGGGAAGACAATGAGCAGTTCTTC; CDR3aa: CASSREDNEQFF
abundance: -; v_gene: TRBV5-5; d_gene: TRBD1; j_gene: TRBJ2-3; CDR3nt: TGTGCCAGCAGCAGGACAGGGAGAGGAAGAGATACGCAGTATTTT; CDR3aa: CASSRTGRGRDTQYF
abundance: -; v_gene: TRBV12-5; d_gene: -; j_gene: TRBJ2-1; CDR3nt: TGTGCTAGTGGTCCCGACGGCCTGGCTGAGCAGTTCTTC; CDR3aa: CASGPDGLAEQFF
abundance: -; v_gene: TRBV7-3; d_gene: -; j_gene: TRBJ2-7; CDR3nt: TGTGCCAGCAGCCCTCCGGGACGGACCAATGAGCAGTACTTC; CDR3aa: CASSPPGRTNEQYF
abundance: -; v_gene: TRBV3-1; d_gene: -; j_gene: TRBJ1-4; CDR3nt: TGTGCCAGCAGCCAAGGGGTTCTTAATGAAAAACTGTTTTTT; CDR3aa: CASSQGVLNEKLFF
abundance: -; v_gene: TRBV12-3/TRBV12-4; d_gene: TRBD1; j_gene: TRBJ1-4; CDR3nt: TGTGCCAGCACCGGGGACAGCGGGGGTGAAAAACTGTTTTTT; CDR3aa: CASTGDSGGEKLFF
abundance: -; v_gene: TRBV9; d_gene: -; j_gene: TRBJ1-2; CDR3nt: TGTGCCGGCAGCCCCAGTTCTTCTCTAGGGGATTATGGCTACACCTTC; CDR3aa: CAGSPSSSLGDYGYTF
abundance: -; v_gene: TRBV28; d_gene: TRBD2; j_gene: TRBJ2-2; CDR3nt: TGTGCCAGCGTCCTCAGCGGGGCCGGGGAGCTGTTTTTT; CDR3aa: CASVLSGAGELFF
abundance: few; v_gene: TRBV25-1; d_gene: -; j_gene: TRBJ1-4; CDR3nt: TGTGCCAGCAGTGACTGGGGCAGGGAGGGCGAAAAACTGTTTTTT; CDR3aa: CASSDWGREGEKLFF
abundance: -; v_gene: TRBV9; d_gene: TRBD2; j_gene: TRBJ2-3; CDR3nt: TGTGCCAGCAGCGCCCGGACTAGCGGGGGATTCACAGATACGCAGTATTTT; CDR3aa: CASSARTSGGFTDTQYF
abundance: -; v_gene: TRBV6-2/TRBV6-3; d_gene: TRBD1; j_gene: TRBJ1-2; CDR3nt: TGTGCCAGCATTGACAGGGCATGGGATGGCTACACCTTC; CDR3aa: CASIDRAWDGYTF
abundance: -; v_gene: TRBV28; d_gene: -; j_gene: TRBJ1-2; CDR3nt: TGTGCCAGCAGTTTACCCCAGGGGTTTAACTATGGCTACACCTTC; CDR3aa: CASSLPQGFNYGYTF
abundance: -; v_gene: TRBV15; d_gene: -; j_gene: TRBJ2-1; CDR3nt: TGTGCCACCAGCAGACATGGGCCTTCTCAAGAGACCCAGTTCTTC; CDR3aa: CATSRHGPSQETQFF
abundance: -; v_gene: TRBV24-1; d_gene: -; j_gene: TRBJ2-7; CDR3nt: TGTGCCACCAGTGATTTGTTCTCCTACGAGCAGTACTTC; CDR3aa: CATSDLFSYEQYF
abundance: -; v_gene: TRBV12-3/TRBV12-4; d_gene: -; j_gene: TRBJ1-2; CDR3nt: TGTGCCAGCAGTTCAGGGGTGAGTGGCTATGGCTACACCTTC; CDR3aa: CASSSGVSGYGYTF
abundance: -; v_gene: TRBV2; d_gene: -; j_gene: TRBJ1-5; CDR3nt: TGTGCCAGCAGTGTGCGGGACACTACCCAGCATTTT; CDR3aa: CASSVRDTTQHF
abundance: -; v_gene: TRBV7-6; d_gene: -; j_gene: TRBJ2-3; CDR3nt: TGTGCCAGCAGCCACTCAGTCACAGATACGCAGTATTTT; CDR3aa: CASSHSVTDTQYF
abundance: -; v_gene: TRBV27; d_gene: -; j_gene: TRBJ2-7; CDR3nt: TGTGCCAGCAGGGGGGCGTGGGGATCAGGCGAGCAGTACTTC; CDR3aa: CASRGAWGSGEQYF
abundance: -; v_gene: TRBV6-5; d_gene: TRBD1; j_gene: TRBJ1-4; CDR3nt: TGTGCCAGCAGACCTGGCGACAGGGGGAGAGAAAAACTGTTTTTT; CDR3aa: CASRPGDRGREKLFF
abundance: -; v_gene: TRBV7-6; d_gene: -; j_gene: TRBJ2-5; CDR3nt: TGTGCCAGCAGCTTATGGGTGAAAGAGACCCGGTACTTC; CDR3aa: CASSLWVKETRYF
abundance: -; v_gene: TRBV7-2; d_gene: -; j_gene: TRBJ2-7; CDR3nt: TGTGCCAGCAGCTTAGCTTTCGGGACAAGTGGCGAGCAGTACTTC; CDR3aa: CASSLAFGTSGEQYF
abundance: -; v_gene: TRBV6-6; d_gene: -; j_gene: TRBJ1-2; CDR3nt: TGTGCCAGCAGCCGGGGGGCAGGGGTTGGCTACACCTTC; CDR3aa: CASSRGAGVGYTF
abundance: -; v_gene: TRBV7-2; d_gene: -; j_gene: TRBJ1-2; CDR3nt: TGTGCCAGCAGCGCCTGGGACTCCAGCTATGGCTACACCTTC; CDR3aa: CASSAWDSSYGYTF
abundance: few; v_gene: TRBV29-1; d_gene: -; j_gene: TRBJ2-3; CDR3nt: TGCAGCGTTTCCGGGACCAGCACAGATACGCAGTATTTT; CDR3aa: CSVSGTSTDTQYF
abundance: -; v_gene: TRBV2; d_gene: TRBD1; j_gene: TRBJ2-7; CDR3nt: TGTGCCAGCAGCAGGGGGCTTACTAGCTCCTACGAGCAGTACTTC; CDR3aa: CASSRGLTSSYEQYF
abundance: -; v_gene: TRBV12-3/TRBV12-4; d_gene: -; j_gene: TRBJ2-5; CDR3nt: TGTGCCAGCAGCCGCGCTTCTCGGCCTCTGGAGACCCAGTACTTC; CDR3aa: CASSRASRPLETQYF
abundance: many; v_gene: TRBV20-1; d_gene: -; j_gene: TRBJ2-5; CDR3nt: TGCAGTGCTAGCCCTTCCCCATGGAGTGAGGCCCGTACCCAGTACTTC; CDR3aa: CSASPSPWSEARTQYF
abundance: -; v_gene: TRBV15; d_gene: -; j_gene: TRBJ1-4; CDR3nt: TGTGCCACCAGCAGAGGACCTGCTAGCGCAACTAATGAAAAACTGTTTTTT; CDR3aa: CATSRGPASATNEKLFF
abundance: -; v_gene: TRBV6-2/TRBV6-3; d_gene: -; j_gene: TRBJ2-7; CDR3nt: TGTGCCAGCAGTTACTCCGACAGACCCCCATACGAGCAGTACTTC; CDR3aa: CASSYSDRPPYEQYF
abundance: -; v_gene: TRBV29-1; d_gene: -; j_gene: TRBJ1-2; CDR3nt: TGCAGCGTTGATCAAACAAGGGGACTCTACACCTTC; CDR3aa: CSVDQTRGLYTF
abundance: -; v_gene: TRBV10-3; d_gene: -; j_gene: TRBJ2-1; CDR3nt: TGTGCCATCAGTGAGTCGACCCCCAGTCTGACTAGGGGTCGGAATGAGCAGTTCTTC; CDR3aa: CAISESTPSLTRGRNEQFF
abundance: -; v_gene: TRBV3-1; d_gene: TRBD2; j_gene: TRBJ2-3; CDR3nt: TGTGCCAGCAGCCCCGCTAGCGGGGGGCTCACAGATACGCAGTATTTT; CDR3aa: CASSPASGGLTDTQYF
abundance: -; v_gene: TRBV7-2; d_gene: -; j_gene: TRBJ2-7; CDR3nt: TGTGCCAGCAGCTTCGGGGGCAAAGGGATGGCCGAGCAGTACTTC; CDR3aa: CASSFGGKGMAEQYF